The rows below give T cell receptor beta chains drawn from one sample of a study of blood T cell repertoires in COVID-19. Sequencing used immunoSEQ multiplex PCR; TCRdb keeps in-frame clones, though not all of them. This table has about 180,000 clones, approximately 88% appearing once. What was sequenced was peripheral blood. These receptors originate from a woman in her 30s with acute or convalescent COVID-19. Each CDR3 is given with its conserved first and last residue. A D gene is named only where the DNA matches it firmly. The size of a clone is reported for some rows only, either as once, few or many, or as a class for expanded clones.

j_call	v_call	d_call	clone_size	cdr3_nt	cdr3_aa
TRBJ2-1	TRBV10-2	TRBD2	-	TGCGCCAGCAGCAGCGGGAGTACTAATGAGCAGTTCTTC	CASSSGSTNEQFF
TRBJ1-1	TRBV7-9	-	-	TGTGCCAGCAGCCCGTGGTCGGCTGAAGCTTTCTTT	CASSPWSAEAFF
TRBJ2-1	TRBV19	-	-	TGTGCCACCCTAAGCGCGTTGCAGTTCTTC	CATLSALQFF
TRBJ2-3	TRBV5-1	-	-	TGCGCCAGCAGCGTAATCGGGAGCGCGACAGATACGCAGTATTTT	CASSVIGSATDTQYF
TRBJ2-1	TRBV19	TRBD2	-	TGTGCCAGTAGAATTAGCGGGAGCGCTGAGCAGTTCTTC	CASRISGSAEQFF
TRBJ2-7	TRBV7-9	TRBD1	-	TGTGCCAGCAGCCGGGACAGAGACTCCTACGAGCAGTACTTC	CASSRDRDSYEQYF
TRBJ1-5	TRBV19	-	-	TGTGCCAGTAAAGAGTACAATCAGCCCCAGCATTTT	CASKEYNQPQHF
TRBJ1-2	TRBV29-1	TRBD1	-	TGCAGCGTTGCCCCCTTCCCCGGGACAGGGGGCGGCGGCTACACCTTC	CSVAPFPGTGGGGYTF
TRBJ2-7	TRBV30	-	few	TGTGCCTGGAGTCCTCGTGCAGGCCTCTCTCTCGAGCAGTACTTC	CAWSPRAGLSLEQYF
TRBJ1-1	TRBV27	TRBD1	-	TGTGCCAGCGTGGGCAGGGGGCATGTGGCTTTCTTT	CASVGRGHVAFF
TRBJ2-5	TRBV11-2	-	-	TGTGCCAGCAGCCGGGTTGGACAGCCTAGGACCCAGTACTTC	CASSRVGQPRTQYF
TRBJ1-2	TRBV29-1	-	once	TGCAGCGTTGCCAGGGATACTAACTATGGCTACACCTTC	CSVARDTNYGYTF
TRBJ2-5	TRBV6-2/TRBV6-3	TRBD2	-	TGTGCCAGCAGTTACCAAGGGACTACAGGGACCCAGTACTTC	CASSYQGTTGTQYF
TRBJ2-7	TRBV3-1/TRBV3-2	-	few	TGTGCCACGGAGGGTCCCTCCTACGAGCAGTACTTC	CATEGPSYEQYF
TRBJ2-7	TRBV12-5	-	-	TGTGCTAGTGGTTTGCGCGGATCCTACGAGCAGTACTTC	CASGLRGSYEQYF
TRBJ2-3	TRBV7-2	-	-	TGTGCCAGCAGCTTACAGGGGGGTATGGCAGATACGCAGTATTTT	CASSLQGGMADTQYF